This is a list of T cell receptor beta chains from one sample in a study of T cells after posttransplantation cyclophosphamide. TCRdb keeps only in-frame clones here, not all; method: immunoSEQ multiplex PCR. The repertoire holds approximately 19,000 clones, with 75% to 90% as singletons. The sample was PBMCs, taken after allogeneic stem cell transplant with posttransplant cyclophosphamide. Every receptor here comes from a female patient aged 40-50 years who received an allogeneic stem cell transplant from a related donor, was CMV-positive, and had no GVHD. The T cells may come from the graft donor. CDR3s include the opening cysteine and the closing phenylalanine or tryptophan. The D gene is left open where the match is weak.

j_call v_call d_call cdr3_aa
TRBJ2-4 TRBV29-1 - CSVGERALAKNIQYF
TRBJ1-4 TRBV21-1 - CASSERTGESTNEKLFF
TRBJ1-1 TRBV4-3 TRBD1 CASSSGTVNTEAFF
TRBJ2-1 TRBV27 TRBD2 CASSSRRLAEYNEQFF
TRBJ2-3 TRBV5-1 - CASSLVGGSTDTQYF
TRBJ1-2 TRBV28 TRBD1 CASSSLQGRYGYTF
TRBJ2-7 TRBV27 - CASSTAPPVAHEQYF
TRBJ2-1 TRBV7-6 TRBD2 CASSLGLAGVGAFYNEQFF
TRBJ1-5 TRBV7-9 - CASSPTDRQQPQHF
TRBJ2-7 TRBV18 TRBD1 CASSPGSGTGSYEQYF
TRBJ2-3 TRBV10-2 - CASSEGVSGLMAQYF
TRBJ2-5 TRBV5-1 TRBD2 CASSGREETQYF
TRBJ2-1 TRBV5-5 TRBD2 CASSPGLAVVYNEQFF
- TRBV2 - CASSEARAYEQYF
TRBJ2-7 TRBV25-1 TRBD1 CASTGTGGNEQYF
TRBJ1-2 TRBV28 - CASSLIRSGYTF
TRBJ1-2 TRBV29-1 TRBD1 CSVQSHRDRNYGYTF
TRBJ2-1 TRBV2 TRBD2 CASRDWTSGSGNEQFF
TRBJ2-5 TRBV7-6 TRBD1 CASSLGDRAQETQYF
TRBJ1-5 TRBV19 TRBD1 CASSSPGQGAGQPQHF
TRBJ1-5 TRBV7-3 - CASSPGEGNQPQHF
TRBJ2-2 TRBV6-5 - CASSYSEATGELFF
TRBJ2-5 TRBV7-3 - CASSPGPQETQYF
TRBJ2-3 TRBV29-1 TRBD2 CSVGLRTDTQYF
TRBJ1-4 TRBV19 - CASSIKSRPSTNEKLFF
- TRBV6-7 - CASSYLNWWTDYEQYF
TRBJ2-1 TRBV21-1 - CASSKGERNEQFF
TRBJ2-7 TRBV25-1 TRBD1 CASSGSIRTGGTYEQYF
TRBJ2-7 TRBV7-9 TRBD2 CASSTKAAGANEQYF
TRBJ1-3 TRBV10-3 - CAISERGGVSSGNTIYF
TRBJ2-2 TRBV28 - CASTLSVTGELFF
TRBJ2-1 TRBV9 TRBD2 CASSVGRGGLASDEQFF
TRBJ1-1 TRBV5-1 - CASSPQGQELIGAFF
TRBJ2-3 TRBV27 - CASSFADTQYF
TRBJ1-5 TRBV4-2 - CASSQVATASNQPQHF
TRBJ1-1 TRBV6-5 - CASSYRVNTEAFF
TRBJ1-3 TRBV5-4 - CASSLKGAGNTIYF
TRBJ1-5 TRBV28 TRBD1 CASSSDRGNQPQHF
TRBJ1-2 TRBV14 TRBD1 CASSQGQGVGYGYTF
TRBJ1-1 TRBV10-2 TRBD1 CASSAGQGRDTEAFF
TRBJ2-5 TRBV7-2 - CASSILQETQYF
TRBJ1-5 TRBV28 - CASSPRAFPGDQPQHF
TRBJ2-1 TRBV11-3 - CASSLGAGGGNEQFF
TRBJ2-3 TRBV9 TRBD2 CASSPRLAGGVSGTDTQYF
TRBJ2-7 TRBV7-2 TRBD2 CASSLISASGTYEQYF
TRBJ1-5 TRBV6-6 - CASSYDGDNQPQHF
TRBJ1-2 TRBV9 TRBD1 CASSQETGTGPYGYTF
TRBJ2-3 TRBV18 TRBD2 CASSRLAGGSTDTQYF
TRBJ2-7 TRBV20-1 - CSAILSYEQYF
TRBJ2-2 TRBV30 TRBD1 CAWVRTGFTGELFF
TRBJ2-7 TRBV7-6 - CASSLANGFTYEQYF
TRBJ2-2 TRBV5-1 TRBD1 CASSLGQGANTGELFF
TRBJ1-1 TRBV10-3 TRBD1 CAISGAGQIEAFF
TRBJ1-1 TRBV6-1 TRBD1 CASSEPAQGSAFEAFF
TRBJ1-2 TRBV19 TRBD1 CASSLSPGQNYGYTF
TRBJ1-5 TRBV6-1 - CASSARLGLPNPYSNQPQHF
TRBJ1-2 TRBV5-4 - CASSLATYGYTF
TRBJ2-2 TRBV28 - CASGRMTGELFF
TRBJ1-2 TRBV5-5 - CASSPPLGLGVANYGYTF